This T cell receptor (beta chain) originates from a study of blood T cell repertoires in COVID-19. Sequenced by immunoSEQ multiplex PCR; TCRdb stores in-frame clones only, minus some. The sample shows approximately 210,000 clones, roughly 84% of them seen only once. CDR3 length equals 15 residues. CDR1 and CDR2 (germline): MNHEY, SVGAGI. Trimming cost V 6 bases and J 8 bases; bases outside gene matches: 14. V is TRBV6-5 and J is TRBJ1-2, with 8 bases identical to TRBD1. Sequenced sample: peripheral blood. The clonotype comes from a woman older than 75 with COVID-19, enrolled during active disease. The CDR3 DNA follows: TGTGCCAGCAGCAGGACAGGGCTTGGGGAGGGGGGCTACACCTTC. This encodes CASSRTGLGEGGYTF.